These T cell receptor beta chains were read from a single sample in a study of cytomegalovirus exposure and HLA in healthy donors. Profiling relied on immunoSEQ multiplex PCR, and the TCRdb table lists in-frame clones only, not all of them. The record lists about 150,000 clones, of which the ten most abundant hold around 1.5%. Material: PBMCs. These receptors all stem from a woman between 45 and 65 years old in good health and CMV-seronegative. Each CDR3 is given with its conserved first and last residue. The order of the fields is V gene, J gene, D gene, CDR3 DNA, CDR3 protein. The D gene is left open where the match is weak.

V gene: TRBV5-6; J gene: TRBJ2-7; D gene: -; CDR3 DNA: TGTGCCAGCAGTCCTCGGCCCACTGCAGGCTACTCCTACGAGCAGTACTTC; CDR3 protein: CASSPRPTAGYSYEQYF
V gene: TRBV28; J gene: TRBJ2-7; D gene: -; CDR3 DNA: TGTGCCAGCAGTTTCATCCGAAGCCACGAGCAGTACTTC; CDR3 protein: CASSFIRSHEQYF
V gene: TRBV7-9; J gene: TRBJ2-7; D gene: TRBD1; CDR3 DNA: TGTGCCAGCAGTAGCTGGGGACAGTCCTACGAGCAGTACTTC; CDR3 protein: CASSSWGQSYEQYF
V gene: TRBV30; J gene: TRBJ1-5; D gene: TRBD1; CDR3 DNA: TGTGCCTGGAGTCCCGGGACAGGAGATCAGCCCCAGCATTTT; CDR3 protein: CAWSPGTGDQPQHF
V gene: TRBV5-8; J gene: TRBJ1-1; D gene: -; CDR3 DNA: TGTGCCAGCAGCTTGCAAAGCCTGGCGGATACTGAAGCTTTCTTT; CDR3 protein: CASSLQSLADTEAFF
V gene: TRBV10-3; J gene: TRBJ2-7; D gene: -; CDR3 DNA: TGTGCCATCAGTGGGGAGCAACTAGACTACGAGCAGTACTTC; CDR3 protein: CAISGEQLDYEQYF
V gene: TRBV5-1; J gene: TRBJ2-1; D gene: TRBD2; CDR3 DNA: TGCGCCAGCAGGCCCCTTGGGACTACTAATGAGCAGTTCTTC; CDR3 protein: CASRPLGTTNEQFF
V gene: TRBV27; J gene: TRBJ2-5; D gene: TRBD2; CDR3 DNA: TGTGCCAGCAGTTGGGCGGGGGGTAGGGAGACCCAGTACTTC; CDR3 protein: CASSWAGGRETQYF
V gene: TRBV28; J gene: TRBJ2-7; D gene: -; CDR3 DNA: TGTGCCAGCAGCCCCCGGTCCTACGAGCAGTACTTC; CDR3 protein: CASSPRSYEQYF
V gene: TRBV6-1; J gene: TRBJ2-5; D gene: -; CDR3 DNA: TGTGCCAGCAGTGAGTTAGCAGACCCAGAGACCCAGTACTTC; CDR3 protein: CASSELADPETQYF
V gene: TRBV9; J gene: TRBJ2-1; D gene: TRBD2; CDR3 DNA: TGTGCCAGCAGCGCTACTAGCGGGAGGGTAAATGAGCAGTTCTTC; CDR3 protein: CASSATSGRVNEQFF
V gene: TRBV6-1; J gene: TRBJ2-6; D gene: -; CDR3 DNA: TGTGCCAGCCTCTCCGGAGACTCTGGGGCCAACGTCCTGACTTTC; CDR3 protein: CASLSGDSGANVLTF
V gene: TRBV4-1; J gene: TRBJ2-5; D gene: TRBD2; CDR3 DNA: TGCGCCAGCAGCCAAGTAGCGGGAATACAGACCCAGTACTTC; CDR3 protein: CASSQVAGIQTQYF
V gene: TRBV2; J gene: TRBJ2-7; D gene: -; CDR3 DNA: TGTGCCAGCAACCGGGACACTTCCTACGAGCAGTACTTC; CDR3 protein: CASNRDTSYEQYF
V gene: TRBV4-2; J gene: TRBJ2-5; D gene: TRBD1; CDR3 DNA: TGTGCCAGCAGCCAGAACAGGGGGGAGACCCAGTACTTC; CDR3 protein: CASSQNRGETQYF
V gene: TRBV7-9; J gene: TRBJ2-1; D gene: -; CDR3 DNA: TGTGCCAGCAGCCTACCCCAGAGGGGGGGGAACAATGAGCAGTTCTTC; CDR3 protein: CASSLPQRGGNNEQFF
V gene: TRBV9; J gene: TRBJ2-5; D gene: -; CDR3 DNA: TGTGCCAGCAGCCCTCGGGACATCCAAGAGACCCAGTACTTC; CDR3 protein: CASSPRDIQETQYF
V gene: TRBV11-1; J gene: TRBJ2-7; D gene: -; CDR3 DNA: TGTGCCAGCAGCTTCAGAACAGGGTCTCTCTACGAGCAGTACTTC; CDR3 protein: CASSFRTGSLYEQYF
V gene: TRBV4-3; J gene: TRBJ1-3; D gene: -; CDR3 DNA: TGCGCCAGCAGCCAGGGACAAGGGAATAGTCTCGCTGGAAACACCATATATTTT; CDR3 protein: CASSQGQGNSLAGNTIYF
V gene: TRBV28; J gene: TRBJ2-7; D gene: TRBD1; CDR3 DNA: TGTGCCAGTGTCTATAAAAGGGACAGGGTTTACGAGCAGTACTTC; CDR3 protein: CASVYKRDRVYEQYF
V gene: TRBV7-2; J gene: TRBJ1-2; D gene: -; CDR3 DNA: TGTGCCAGCATGGGCCAAGATTATGGCTACACCTTC; CDR3 protein: CASMGQDYGYTF
V gene: TRBV27; J gene: TRBJ2-1; D gene: -; CDR3 DNA: TGTGCCAGCAGTTTAGGCGGGAGTAGGGGGAGTGAGCAGTTCTTC; CDR3 protein: CASSLGGSRGSEQFF
V gene: TRBV11-2; J gene: TRBJ2-1; D gene: TRBD1; CDR3 DNA: TGTGCCAGCAGCTCCCGGGACAGGGGGACAGGTGAGCAGTTCTTC; CDR3 protein: CASSSRDRGTGEQFF
V gene: TRBV12-5; J gene: TRBJ1-2; D gene: TRBD1; CDR3 DNA: TGTGCTAGTGGTTTGTTGCCGGGACAGGGGGCGCGGAACTATGGCTACACCTTC; CDR3 protein: CASGLLPGQGARNYGYTF
V gene: TRBV30; J gene: TRBJ1-2; D gene: -; CDR3 DNA: TGTGCCTGGAGGCCCGTCACGGGTTTGGGACTAAACTATGGCTACACCTTC; CDR3 protein: CAWRPVTGLGLNYGYTF
V gene: TRBV19; J gene: TRBJ1-2; D gene: TRBD1; CDR3 DNA: TGTGCCAGTAGTCCGGGACAGGGGGCGCCCCTTATATATGGCTACACCTTC; CDR3 protein: CASSPGQGAPLIYGYTF
V gene: TRBV6-5; J gene: TRBJ2-7; D gene: TRBD1; CDR3 DNA: TGTGCCAGCAGCCGGGACAGGGGGCAATACGAGCAGTACTTC; CDR3 protein: CASSRDRGQYEQYF
V gene: TRBV5-1; J gene: TRBJ1-4; D gene: TRBD1; CDR3 DNA: TGCGCCAGCAGCTCCCCCTCCGGGACAGGGTATGAAAAACTGTTTTTT; CDR3 protein: CASSSPSGTGYEKLFF
V gene: TRBV28; J gene: TRBJ2-7; D gene: TRBD1; CDR3 DNA: TGTGCCAGCAGTTTACAGCAGGGGGCCTACGAGCAGTACTTC; CDR3 protein: CASSLQQGAYEQYF